The clone carrying this T cell receptor beta chain is a singleton in its sample. The antigen is unknown. PCR primers comprised 60 Vbeta and 13 Jbeta primers. TCRdb's table, derived via immunoSEQ multiplex PCR, lists solely in-frame clones and lacks some. In the table there are 150,000 to 200,000 clones, about 80% of which are singletons. This record comes from a study of cytomegalovirus exposure and HLA in healthy donors. Regarding the study as a whole: Cytomegalovirus-associated status was assigned to around 160 TCR beta chains. The study assumed roughly uniform donor sequencing depth for presence/absence analyses.

Between the trimmed V and J ends, which lost 5 bases and 4 bases, there was a span of 10 bases. The germline gives CDR1 SGHAT, CDR2 FQNNGV. The CDR3 is 13 residues long. Specimen: PBMCs. This receptor was taken from a woman in her 30s in good health and CMV-seropositive. The chain recombines TRBV11-2 with TRBJ2-3; D gene uncertain. The CDR3 spells CASSLLVADTQYF. DNA of the CDR3: TGTGCCAGCAGCCTCCTCGTCGCAGATACGCAGTATTTT.